A single sample gave rise to the 24 T cell receptor beta chains below, sequenced in a study of PD-1 blockade in mismatch repair-deficient tumors. Libraries were prepared by immunoSEQ multiplex PCR; TCRdb keeps only in-frame clonotypes and omits some of them. The sample has roughly 48,000 clones, approximately 80% seen once; the top ten hold 2.5% to 4%. This specimen was PBMCs, taken before pembrolizumab treatment. The source of these receptors is an adult with mismatch repair-deficient cancer.

The V and J genes are TRBV18 and TRBJ1-4, with a weak D call TRBD1 (6 bases). There are 16 residues in the CDR3. The germline V gene encodes CDR1 KGHSH and CDR2 LQKENI. The V end was cut by 0 bases, the J end by 4 bases, with 12 bases between. CDR3 sequence (DNA): TGTGCCAGCTCACCACCCCGTGCAGGGGATAATGAAAAACTGTTTTTT. It specifies CASSPPRAGDNEKLFF.

This rearrangement joins TRBV9 to TRBJ2-7; the match to TRBD2 covers 8 bases. The CDR3 runs 13 residues. Germline CDR1 and CDR2: SGDLS and YYNGEE. V lost 4 bases to trimming and J lost 3 bases; unmatched junction nucleotides: 3. The CDR3 protein is CASSFSGNYEQYF. As DNA, the CDR3 is TGTGCCAGCAGCTTTAGCGGGAACTACGAGCAGTACTTC.

In this sample, this clone turned up a few times. This chain uses TRBV28 with TRBJ1-5; TRBD1 might be the D (5 bases). The germline V gene has CDR1 MDHEN and CDR2 SYDVKM. Trimming stripped 8 bases from V and 6 bases from J, with 11 bases between. This CDR3 region has 12 residues. The CDR3 coding sequence is TGTGCCAGCCGGCAGGGAGTTCAGCCCCAGCATTTT. It specifies CASRQGVQPQHF.

V usage is TRBV30 and J usage is TRBJ1-4, with D perhaps matching TRBD1 (5 bases). The V gene lost 2 bases and the J gene lost 0 bases, with 22 bases spanning the gap. In germline, CDR1 is GTSNPN, CDR2 SVGIG (reference sequence). The CDR3 covers 19 residues. CDR3 bases: TGTGCCTGGAGTCCCGCCGCAGGGTGGAATGTGGCAACTAATGAAAAACTGTTTTTT. Translated, it gives CAWSPAAGWNVATNEKLFF.

This clone was picked up one time. The chain carries TRBV10-3 and TRBJ2-1; D remains ambiguous. Looked up from germline, CDR1 is ENHRY and CDR2 is SYGVKD. Between the trimmed V and J ends, which lost 4 bases and 8 bases, there was a span of 6 bases. This CDR3 is 11 amino acids long. The CDR3 DNA follows: TGTGCCATCAGTGTAATGGATGAGCAGTTCTTC. This sequence encodes CAISVMDEQFF.

This sequence joins TRBV29-1 and TRBJ1-1; tentatively, D is TRBD1 (5 bases). V shed 7 bases and J shed 8 bases, with 17 bases lying between them. This CDR3 contains 12 residues. The germline V gene has CDR1 SQVTM and CDR2 ANQGSEA. In nucleotides, the CDR3 is TGCAGCGGCTACCAGGGCCCCGGGGAAGCTTTCTTT. Translated: CSGYQGPGEAFF.

This clone was picked up a small number of times. Other DNA variants within this sample encode the same CDR3. The chain carries TRBV2 and TRBJ2-7; no clear D. Germline V CDR1 and CDR2: SNHLY, FYNNEI. The CDR3 has 12 residues. Trimming stripped 7 bases from V and 0 bases from J, with 7 bases between. The CDR3 DNA is TGTGCCAGCAAGGGCACCTCCTACGAGCAGTACTTC. It translates to CASKGTSYEQYF.

The chain employs TRBV5-5 and TRBJ2-7, with TRBD1 matching over 7 bases. The germline gives CDR1 SGHKS, CDR2 YYEKEE (reference sequence). The CDR3 length is 15 residues. The ends lost 4 bases at V and 0 bases at J; junction bases unmatched: 7. The CDR3 region is CASSDRQGSSYEQYF. In DNA, the CDR3 is TGTGCCAGCAGCGACCGACAGGGAAGCTCCTACGAGCAGTACTTC.

The rearrangement links TRBV30 to TRBJ1-5; D remains ambiguous. V shed 0 bases and J shed 6 bases, with 9 bases lying between them. Germline V gene lookup returns CDR1 GTSNPN and CDR2 SVGIG (reference sequence). This CDR3 has 13 residues. The CDR3 sequence: CAWSVQAPQPQHF. DNA of the CDR3: TGTGCCTGGAGTGTGCAGGCACCTCAGCCCCAGCATTTT.

The J gene is TRBJ1-1, the V gene TRBV27; D may be TRBD1 (6 bases). Looked up from germline, CDR1 is MNHEY and CDR2 is SMNVEV (reference sequence). V lost 6 bases, J lost 4 bases, and 12 bases lay in between. The CDR3 totals 13 residues. The CDR3 DNA reads TGTGCCAGCAGACCAGGGGCGGGCACTGAAGCTTTCTTT. It is translated as CASRPGAGTEAFF.

In this sample, this clone turned up once. The V and J genes are TRBV29-1 and TRBJ2-3; 8 bases map to TRBD2. CDR3 length: 16 residues. V lost 7 bases and J lost 3; bases outside the gene matches: 15. Germline CDR1 and CDR2: SQVTM and ANQGSEA. The CDR3 loop reads CSAGGGRQDGTDTQYF. The CDR3 nucleotides are TGCAGCGCGGGGGGGGGCCGACAGGATGGGACAGATACGCAGTATTTT.

The V call is TRBV18, the J call TRBJ1-5; D gene unclear. V lost 2 bases, J lost 0 bases, and 8 bases lay in between. Germline lookup yields CDR1 KGHSH and CDR2 LQKENI. The CDR3 covers 15 residues. The chain's CDR3 is CASSPSQYSNQPQHF. DNA of the CDR3: TGTGCCAGCTCACCATCACAGTATAGCAATCAGCCCCAGCATTTT.

This sequence joins TRBV5-4 and TRBJ2-1; D is unclear. Germline assignment: CDR1 SGHNT and CDR2 YYREEE (reference sequence). The V and J ends lost 6 bases and 8 bases respectively, with 12 bases between them. The CDR3 extends over 12 amino acids. CDR3 nucleotide sequence: TGTGCCAGCACATCTATCGGGTATGAGCAGTTCTTC. It translates to CASTSIGYEQFF.

The chain carries TRBV14 and TRBJ2-5; a possible D gene is TRBD1 (6 bases). With 2 bases removed from V and 4 bases from J, the gap between germline ends came to 14 bases. CDR3 length: 15 amino acids. Germline-derived CDR1 and CDR2 are SGHDN and FVKESK. CDR3: CASSQTQGSGETQYF. In DNA form, the CDR3 reads TGTGCCAGCAGCCAAACACAGGGATCGGGAGAGACCCAGTACTTC.

The rearrangement links TRBV5-4 to TRBJ2-1; 9 bases agree with TRBD2. The CDR3 consists of 15 residues. J gave up 4 bases and V 0 bases, and 2 bases lay outside the gene matches. CDR1 and CDR2 (germline): SGHNT, YYREEE (reference sequence). CDR3: CASSLALAGYNEQFF. The CDR3 bases are TGTGCCAGCAGCTTGGCGCTAGCGGGGTACAATGAGCAGTTCTTC.

The chain carries TRBV20-1 and TRBJ2-1; D possibly corresponds to TRBD2 (6 bases). There are 11 residues in the CDR3. V was shortened by 2 bases and J by 9 bases, with 8 bases between the two germline ends. Germline loops: CDR1 DFQATT, CDR2 SNEGSKA (reference sequence). The DNA of the CDR3 is TGCAGTGCTAGATCGGGGGTTGAGCAGTTCTTC. Amino acids: CSARSGVEQFF.

The V gene is TRBV9, the J gene TRBJ2-1; 10 nucleotides agree with TRBD2. The trim removed 0 bases at V and 7 bases at J, leaving 7 bases unmatched. The CDR3 spans 16 residues. Germline V gene sequence: CDR1 SGDLS, CDR2 YYNGEE. CDR3 loop: CASSVGLAGVQNEQFF. The CDR3 DNA is TGTGCCAGCAGCGTAGGTCTAGCGGGAGTACAAAATGAGCAGTTCTTC. The full variable domain, with the rest looked up from reference TRBV9 and TRBJ2-1, is DSGVTQTPKHLITATGQRVTLRCSPRSGDLSVYWYQQSLDQGLQFLIQYYNGEERAKGNILERFSAQQFPDLHSELNLSSLELGDSALYFCASSVGLAGVQNEQFFGPGTRLTVL.

The V call is TRBV11-1, the J call TRBJ2-7, with a weak D call TRBD1 (5 bases). The germline CDR1 and CDR2 sequences are SGHAT and FQDESV (reference sequence). The CDR3 contains 14 residues. Trimming removed 4 bases at V and 0 bases at J, with 10 bases between. The CDR3 spells CASSWTRTSYEQYF. The CDR3 DNA reads as TGTGCCAGCAGCTGGACACGTACCTCCTACGAGCAGTACTTC.

The chain links TRBV9 to TRBJ2-5, with 8 nucleotides matching TRBD2. This CDR3 spans 14 amino acids. In germline, CDR1 is SGDLS, CDR2 YYNGEE. Trimming cost V 4 bases and J 4 bases; bases outside gene matches: 6. The CDR3, as DNA: TGTGCCAGCAGCTCCGGGACTAGACGAGAGACCCAGTACTTC. It specifies CASSSGTRRETQYF.

The rearrangement links TRBV5-1 to TRBJ2-7; 7 nucleotides align to TRBD2. The J segment lost 4 bases and the V segment lost 4 bases, leaving 11 bases of the junction unmatched. CDR1 and CDR2 from the germline V gene are SGHRS and YFSETQ. The CDR3 loop spans 15 amino acids. CDR3 residues: CASSPASGLTYEQYF. DNA of the CDR3: TGCGCCAGCAGCCCGGCGTCGGGACTAACTTACGAGCAGTACTTC.

The genes are TRBV5-1 and TRBJ2-7, with 11 bases matching TRBD2. Germline CDR1 and CDR2: SGHRS and YFSETQ. The V segment lost 3 bases and the J segment 3 bases; nucleotides outside the gene matches: 5. CDR3 length: 15 residues. CDR3 nucleotides: TGCGCCAGCAGCTCGGGACTAGCGGTAGGCTACGAGCAGTACTTC. Its translation is CASSSGLAVGYEQYF.

This chain connects TRBV2 to TRBJ2-7; perhaps TRBD1 as D (6 bases). The germline V gene has CDR1 SNHLY and CDR2 FYNNEI. V lost 9 bases to trimming and J lost 2 bases, with 14 bases between them. The CDR3 runs to 13 residues. CDR3 amino acids: CARSGAHPYEQYF. Here the CDR3 DNA reads TGTGCCAGATCAGGGGCTCACCCCTACGAGCAGTACTTC.

V is TRBV2 and J is TRBJ1-4, with 8 bases identical to TRBD1. This CDR3 spans 14 amino acids. The germline gives CDR1 SNHLY, CDR2 FYNNEI. The trim removed 5 bases at V and 8 bases at J, leaving 7 bases unmatched. The CDR3 reads CASSIRGLREKLFF. In DNA, the CDR3 is TGTGCCAGCAGTATCAGGGGGCTTCGGGAAAAACTGTTTTTT.

The genes are TRBV18 and TRBJ1-4; D is unresolved. Looked up from germline, CDR1 is KGHSH and CDR2 is LQKENI. The V and J ends lost 3 bases and 6 bases respectively, with 11 bases between them. The CDR3 has 14 amino acids. The CDR3 DNA reads as TGTGCCAGCTCACCCATGACCGGAGATGAAAAACTGTTTTTT. Encoded protein: CASSPMTGDEKLFF.